Shown below are 9 T cell receptor beta chains from a single sample sequenced in a study of T cells in Graves' hyperthyroidism and ophthalmopathy. The CDR3 regions of TCR beta were amplified from RNA transcripts. HTBI primers were employed in a first-round RT-PCR of the TCR CDR3. MiXCR, applied by TCRdb to the multiplex PCR reads, yields one record per CDR3 protein. The sample holds about 320,000 distinct CDR3 sequences, around a sixth seen once. Material: blood. The receptors were sampled from a young man with Graves' hyperthyroidism.

This chain uses TRBV19 with TRBJ2-7; D unresolved. CDR3 length: 12 residues. The germline V gene has CDR1 LNHDA and CDR2 SQIVND (reference sequence). Trimming shortened V by 7 bases and J by 7 bases, and 14 bases separated the two germline ends. The CDR3 region is CASTGDSQEQYF. DNA of the CDR3: TGTGCCAGTACCGGCGATTCTCAAGAGCAGTACTTC.

The rearrangement joins TRBV19 to TRBJ1-5; 7 nucleotides align to TRBD1. The germline V gene encodes CDR1 LNHDA and CDR2 SQIVND (reference sequence). After removal of 4 bases from V and 0 bases from J, the junction contained 12 bases not matched to a gene. This CDR3 has 18 residues. In DNA form, the CDR3 reads TGTGCCAGTAGTACTATCGACAGGGCCCTATATAGCAATCAGCCCCAGCATTTT. It specifies CASSTIDRALYSNQPQHF.

The sample holds many counts of this clonotype. CDR3 sequence (DNA): TGTGCCAGCAGCCAGGAACCAGGGGACCAGCCCCAGCATTTT. Amino acid sequence: CASSQEPGDQPQHF. This chain joins TRBV3-1 and TRBJ1-5; D is possibly TRBD1 (6 bases). Germline CDR1 LGHDT, CDR2 YNNKEL (reference sequence). The V end was cut by 3 bases, the J end by 7 bases, with 13 bases between. CDR3 length equals 14 residues. The full variable domain, with the rest looked up from reference TRBV3-1 and TRBJ1-5, is DTAVSQTPKYLVTQMGNDKSIKCEQNLGHDTMYWYKQDSKKFLKIMFSYNNKELIINETVPNRFSPKSPDKAHLNLHINSLELGDSAVYFCASSQEPGDQPQHFGDGTRLSIL.

The J gene is TRBJ1-1, the V gene TRBV24-1; weak D call: TRBD1 (5 bases). Germline lookup yields CDR1 KGHDR and CDR2 SFDVKD. CDR3 size: 13 residues. V dropped 7 bases and J dropped 5 bases, with 13 bases sitting between them. This chain's CDR3 is CATRERQFTEAFF. CDR3 nucleotides: TGTGCCACCAGAGAGAGACAGTTTACTGAAGCTTTCTTT.

This clonotype was seen at least ten times. The rearrangement joins TRBV11-2 to TRBJ2-3; TRBD2 matches 9 bases. The germline V gene has CDR1 SGHAT and CDR2 FQNNGV. The V segment lost 4 bases and the J segment 1 base; nucleotides outside the gene matches: 9. This CDR3 contains 17 residues. CDR3 loop: CASSSYGGGVGTDTQYF. CDR3 bases: TGTGCCAGCAGCTCGTATGGCGGGGGGGTCGGCACAGATACGCAGTATTTT.

In its sample, this clonotype was seen a few times. At one end, the junction sequence differs from germline, possibly due to a read error. The CDR3 here is CAIGKTRRTGVNQPQHF. The CDR3 nucleotides are TGTGCTATTGGTAAAACCCGGCGGACAGGGGTCAATCAGCCCCAGCATTTT. The rearrangement joins TRBV12-5 to TRBJ1-5, with 9 positions matching TRBD1. The CDR3 is 17 residues long. Germline V gene sequence: CDR1 LGHNT, CDR2 FRNRAP.

This clonotype has only a few counts. This chain connects TRBV29-1 to TRBJ2-7; TRBD2 matches 7 bases. Germline V CDR1 and CDR2: SQVTM, ANQGSEA. V dropped 6 bases and J dropped 6; count of bases not matched to a gene: 11. The CDR3 is 13 amino acids. The CDR3, as DNA: TGCAGCGTCACTGAAAGCGGGGCGCGCGAGCAGTACTTC. Its protein is CSVTESGAREQYF.

The chain couples TRBV30 to TRBJ1-2; 9 bases align to TRBD1. The V segment lost 4 bases and the J segment 4 bases; nucleotides outside the gene matches: 7. The CDR3 contains 14 residues. CDR1 GTSNPN and CDR2 SVGIG come from the germline V gene (reference sequence). The CDR3 spells CAWTTGQGSYGYTF. The CDR3, as DNA: TGTGCCTGGACTACCGGACAGGGGAGCTATGGCTACACCTTC.

This clonotype was recorded at least ten times. The chain recombines TRBV6-1 with TRBJ1-6, with a possible D match to TRBD1 (6 bases). CDR1 and CDR2 from the germline V gene are MNHNS and SASEGT. Trimming pared 3 bases from V and 8 bases from J, leaving 17 bases between. CDR3 length: 16 amino acids. This chain's CDR3 is CASSDRGGVSHSPLHF. CDR3 nucleotides: TGTGCCAGCAGTGACCGAGGGGGTGTGTCGCATTCACCCCTCCACTTT.